The 17 T cell receptor beta chains below all came from one sample that was sequenced in a study of response to subunit inactivated influenza vaccine. TCRdb re-called the RT-PCR reads through MiXCR, storing one row per CDR3 protein. The repertoire includes around 570,000 distinct CDR3 sequences, 11% of them detected once, and 9.5% to 11% sits in the top ten. Another study also made use of these data, one on T cells expressing NK-cell markers. This second study says: Template switching by 5'RACE with UMIs generated the TCR beta cDNA.

The sample consisted of PBMCs from blood, taken on the day of vaccination. These receptors originate from a man aged 50-59 years who received an inactivated influenza vaccine.

Ten or more counts support this clonotype. The chain has TRBV14 and TRBJ2-3; TRBD1 agrees at 7 bases. Unmatched junction bases numbered 4, after V lost 4 bases and J lost 3 bases. The CDR3 length is 14 residues. Germline loops: CDR1 SGHDN, CDR2 FVKESK. The CDR3 nucleotides are TGTGCCAGCAGCCGCCGACAGGGTACAGATACGCAGTATTTT. The encoded protein is CASSRRQGTDTQYF.

In this sample, this clonotype turned up a few times. The CDR3 DNA reads TGTGCCAGCAGCCTTGCCCCACGGGGCAATCAGCCCCAGCATTTT. It translates to CASSLAPRGNQPQHF. V and J are TRBV12-3 or TRBV12-4 and TRBJ1-5; D remains unclear. This CDR3 has 15 amino acids. V dropped 6 bases and J dropped 2 bases, with 14 bases sitting between them.

This clonotype was seen a handful of times. The rearrangement joins TRBV12-3 or TRBV12-4 to TRBJ1-1, with D tentatively TRBD1 (6 bases). There are 15 residues in the CDR3. V was pared by 7 bases and J by 7 bases, with 22 bases between. This CDR3 is CASTPQTGKDFEAFF. CDR3 coding DNA: TGTGCCAGCACCCCCCAAACAGGGAAGGATTTTGAAGCTTTCTTT.

This clonotype has more than one count but fewer than ten. The rearrangement links TRBV27 to TRBJ2-7; D is perhaps TRBD1 (5 bases). This CDR3 comprises 13 residues. V was cut by 6 bases and J by 1 base, with 10 bases left in between. Germline V gene sequence: CDR1 MNHEY, CDR2 SMNVEV (reference sequence). CDR3 sequence (DNA): TGTGCCAGCAGGAGACAGCTATCCTACGAGCAGTACTTC. It encodes CASRRQLSYEQYF.

This clonotype was picked up a small number of times. This CDR3 is CASSLALVNTEAFF. The DNA of the CDR3 is TGTGCCAGCAGCCTGGCCCTTGTTAACACTGAAGCTTTCTTT. The V gene is TRBV3-1, the J gene TRBJ1-1; D ambiguous. From germline, CDR1 is LGHDT and CDR2 YNNKEL (reference sequence). Trimming removed 4 bases at V and 2 bases at J, with 11 bases between. The CDR3 is 14 amino acids.

The J gene is TRBJ2-1, the V gene TRBV23-1; 7 bases align to TRBD2. TRBV23-1 is an ORF, with its function uncertain. The CDR3 runs to 14 residues. V was clipped by 6 bases and J by 0 bases; unmatched bases: 2. The CDR3 loop is CASRRESSYNEQFF. CDR3 DNA sequence: TGCGCCAGCAGGCGGGAGAGCTCCTACAATGAGCAGTTCTTC.

This clonotype has just a few counts. The chain is built from TRBV29-1 and TRBJ2-4; D call uncertain. V lost 7 bases, J lost 1 base, and 5 bases lay in between. The V gene's germline CDR1 is SQVTM and CDR2 ANQGSEA. The CDR3 has 11 amino acids. CDR3 loop: CSASAKNIQYF. The CDR3 nucleotides are TGCAGCGCTTCGGCCAAAAACATTCAGTACTTC. The full variable domain, rest sourced from reference TRBV29-1 and TRBJ2-4, is SAVISQKPSRDICQRGTSLTIQCQVDSQVTMMFWYRQQPGQSLTLIATANQGSEATYESGFVIDKFPISRPNLTFSTLTVSNMSPEDSSIYLCSASAKNIQYFGAGTRLSVL.

J is TRBJ2-7 and V is TRBV4-3; tentative D call: TRBD2 (5 bases). The V end was cut by 0 bases, the J end by 0 bases, with 12 bases between. The CDR3 runs 16 residues. The germline gives CDR1 LGHNA, CDR2 YSLEER. The CDR3 region has the DNA TGCGCCAGCAGCCAAGATATTGGACTCGCCTCCTACGAGCAGTACTTC. It specifies CASSQDIGLASYEQYF.

This rearrangement joins TRBV28 to TRBJ2-5; D is perhaps TRBD2 (6 bases). CDR3 length equals 14 residues. Germline assignment: CDR1 MDHEN and CDR2 SYDVKM. V was clipped by 10 bases and J by 5 bases, with 20 bases between them. The CDR3 DNA is TGTGCCATCAGAGAGGGGAGGTATTTGGAGACCCAGTACTTC. It codes for CAIREGRYLETQYF.

The table lists this clonotype with a few counts. The gene calls are TRBV29-1 and TRBJ1-3, with D perhaps matching TRBD1 (5 bases). Trimming cost V 0 bases and J 2 bases, with 8 bases left between them. The V gene's germline CDR1 is SQVTM and CDR2 ANQGSEA. This CDR3 region has 14 residues. CDR3 sequence (DNA): TGCAGCGTTGAAGACAGGGAAGCTGGAAACACCATATATTTT. Its protein is CSVEDREAGNTIYF.

The chain carries TRBV27 and TRBJ2-5; 7 nucleotides agree with TRBD2. J gave up 4 bases and V 5 bases, and 7 bases lay outside the gene matches. CDR3 length: 14 amino acids. Germline CDR1 MNHEY, CDR2 SMNVEV (reference sequence). Here the CDR3 DNA reads TGTGCCAGCAGTCGCGGGAGATTCGCAGAGACCCAGTACTTC. As protein: CASSRGRFAETQYF.

This clonotype was seen only a few times. The gene calls are TRBV7-3 and TRBJ2-2; TRBD1 might be the D (5 bases). V was pared by 6 bases and J by 6 bases, with 8 bases between. Germline V gene sequence: CDR1 SGHTA, CDR2 FQGTGA. The CDR3 runs to 12 residues. This CDR3 is CASRGASGELFF. CDR3 coding DNA: TGTGCCAGCAGAGGGGCGTCCGGGGAGCTGTTTTTT.

The rearrangement links TRBV5-1 to TRBJ1-4; possibly TRBD1 for D (5 bases). The V gene lost 2 bases and the J gene lost 7 bases, with 9 bases spanning the gap. The CDR3 loop spans 13 amino acids. Germline loops: CDR1 SGHRS, CDR2 YFSETQ. CDR3 region: CASSFQGSEKLFF. As DNA, the CDR3 is TGCGCCAGCAGCTTTCAGGGATCTGAAAAACTGTTTTTT.

This clonotype was counted a few times. V usage is TRBV7-2 and J usage is TRBJ2-7, with no clear D. This CDR3 contains 15 residues. The V gene's germline CDR1 is SGHTA and CDR2 FQGNSA. The V end was cut by 1 base, the J end by 5 bases, with 15 bases between. The DNA of the CDR3 is TGTGCCAGCAGCTTAGGGGGTTATAGTGTTGACGAGCAGTACTTC. Its translation is CASSLGGYSVDEQYF.

In this sample, this clonotype turned up many times. V usage is TRBV9 and J usage is TRBJ2-1, with D possibly being TRBD2 (7 bases). The CDR3 has 16 amino acids. The ends were cut back, 4 bases at V and 8 bases at J, with 22 bases in the middle. From germline, CDR1 is SGDLS and CDR2 YYNGEE. The CDR3 is CASSPQTGTGRDEQFF. The CDR3 nucleotides read TGTGCCAGCAGCCCCCAAACGGGAACAGGGAGGGATGAGCAGTTCTTC. Using reference TRBV9 and TRBJ2-1 for the parts outside the CDR3, the full variable domain is DSGVTQTPKHLITATGQRVTLRCSPRSGDLSVYWYQQSLDQGLQFLIQYYNGEERAKGNILERFSAQQFPDLHSELNLSSLELGDSALYFCASSPQTGTGRDEQFFGPGTRLTVL.

The DNA for the CDR3 is TGTGCCAGCAGCGAAAACACCAATCAGCCCCAGCATTTT. This gives the protein CASSENTNQPQHF. The chain is built from TRBV7-2 and TRBJ1-5; D not certain. Looked up from germline, CDR1 is SGHTA and CDR2 is FQGNSA. The CDR3 spans 13 residues. V was shortened by 5 bases and J by 3 bases, with 8 bases between the two germline ends.

V and J are TRBV23-1 and TRBJ2-1; TRBD2 matches 11 bases. TRBV23-1 is an ORF; its function is uncertain. Trimming at V came to 4 bases and at J to 3 bases, leaving 5 bases not matched to a gene. This CDR3 spans 16 amino acids. CDR3 coding DNA: TGCGCCAGCAGTCTCTTAGCGGGAGGGGTCTACAATGAGCAGTTCTTC. Amino acid sequence: CASSLLAGGVYNEQFF.